This T cell receptor beta chain was retrieved from a study of blood T cell repertoires in COVID-19. The overall study: The United States, Italy and Spain were the sources of the acute and convalescent COVID-19 samples. Sources were T cells, B-cell-depleted T cells, or PBMCs; the material itself was cDNA or gDNA.

CDR1 MNHNS and CDR2 SASEGT come from the germline V gene. V was pared by 3 bases and J by 1 base, with 1 base of the junction left unmatched. This CDR3 has 15 amino acids. Original analysis: Amplification from reference gene primers served as the basis for estimated nucleated cell counts. The protocol was immunoSEQ multiplex PCR, while the TCRdb copy is restricted to in-frame clones and leaves out a portion. V and J calls and clone size follow that table, whereas D and trimming were derived from the DNA. The table lists under 250,000 clones, 70% to 90% of them singletons, with 4% to 6% in the top ten.

Sequencing input: peripheral blood. The source of this sequence is a woman in her thirties or forties with acute or convalescent COVID-19. The rearrangement joins TRBV6-1 to TRBJ1-5; 9 positions match TRBD1. The CDR3 nucleotides read TGTGCCAGCAGTGAGGACAGGGGCAGCAATCAGCCCCAGCATTTT. Protein: CASSEDRGSNQPQHF.